A single T cell receptor (beta chain) is shown here with its context. A read error may account for a junction end that differs from germline. TCRdb re-analysed the 5' RACE reads in MiXCR, keeping a single row per CDR3 protein. Among nearly 55,000 distinct CDR3 sequences listed, approximately 23% were seen once. Germline assignment: CDR1 LGHNA and CDR2 YNFKEQ. There are 17 residues in the CDR3. The gene calls are TRBV4-2 and TRBJ1-4; no definite D call. The sample comprised tumor-infiltrating naive CD4+ T cells sorted from the breast tumor. Subset meaning: naive CD4+ T cells, CD4+CD45RA+CD25-. This clonotype was sampled from a female donor with breast cancer. CDR3 residues: CASSQDAVQALNEKLFF. The CDR3 coding sequence is TGCGCCAGCAGCCAAGATGCGGTCCAGGCGTTAAATGAAAAACTGTTTTTT.